This record covers a single T cell receptor (beta chain). Its antigen remains unknown. The V end was cut by 4 bases, the J end by 0 bases, with 4 bases between. Germline CDR1 reads MNHEY; CDR2 reads SMNVEV (reference sequence). This CDR3 is built from 12 residues. Preterm samples came from extremely preterm deliveries at about 22-28 weeks. The repertoire was sequenced with immunoSEQ multiplex PCR; TCRdb's copy has only in-frame clones and lacks some. The data hold a few thousand clones, with over 90% observed a single time. These data come from a study of naive CD8 T cells in extremely preterm neonates. Whole-study results and caveats: Relative to older groups, preterm infants had shorter, less trimmed CDR3s with fewer N additions.

The chain links TRBV27 to TRBJ2-7; no clear D gene. The sequencing sample was made of naive CD8+ T cells from cord blood. This clonotype was obtained from a boy who was born preterm. The CDR3 loop is CASSYRSYEQYF. The CDR3 DNA sequence: TGTGCCAGCAGTTATCGCTCCTACGAGCAGTACTTC.